This TCR beta chain was observed in a study of T cells in Graves' hyperthyroidism and ophthalmopathy. On the study more broadly: Peripheral blood was collected at initial diagnosis, before any treatment. Study-wide points: Most expanded thyroid clonotypes above 0.001 also appeared in blood.

Orbital computed tomography, thyroid ultrasound, serum thyroxine and TRAb, and clinical symptoms together informed the diagnoses. This clonotype was seen many times. Its antigen is as yet unknown. V was shortened by 0 bases and J by 3 bases, with 13 bases between the two germline ends. This CDR3 is built from 15 residues. Germline V gives CDR1 SGDLS, CDR2 YYNGEE. Researchers took RNA transcripts and amplified the TCR beta CDR3 regions from them. With the HTBI primer set, the TCR CDR3 went through a first round of RT-PCR. TCRdb re-called the multiplex PCR reads through MiXCR, storing one row per CDR3 protein. This sample yields hundreds of thousands of distinct CDR3 sequences, of which 13% are seen a single time; less than 10% belongs to the top ten.

This sequence originates from a woman younger than 35 with Graves' hyperthyroidism. V gene TRBV9 combines with J gene TRBJ2-7, with D tentatively TRBD1 or TRBD2 (5 bases each). The specimen sequenced was blood. CDR3 nucleotide sequence: TGTGCCAGCAGCGTAGGGGAAGGGGAGATCTACGAGCAGTACTTC. Translating gives CASSVGEGEIYEQYF.